One sample yielded the 27 T cell receptor beta chains listed below, sequenced in a study of beta chain features in type 1 diabetes. Reverse transcription of all isolated RNA meant that expressed TCRB transcripts were sequenced. TCRdb's table, derived via immunoSEQ multiplex PCR, lists solely in-frame clones and lacks some. The repertoire holds 450,000 or so clones, more than 9.5% seen once, with 0.045% to 0.05% in the top ten. Material: naive CD4+ T cells from blood. The receptors here all came from a woman between 18 and 29 years old in good health.

In its sample, this clone was seen a few times. V gene TRBV7-9 combines with J gene TRBJ2-5; D is perhaps TRBD1 (5 bases). Looked up from germline, CDR1 is SEHNR and CDR2 is FQNEAQ (reference sequence). The CDR3 is 13 residues long. V shed 3 bases and J shed 3 bases, with 8 bases lying between them. In DNA form, the CDR3 reads TGTGCCAGCAGCTTTGGACAAGAAGAGACCCAGTACTTC. The encoded protein is CASSFGQEETQYF. Variable domain in full (rest from reference TRBV7-9 and TRBJ2-5): DTGVSQNPRHKITKRGQNVTFRCDPISEHNRLYWYRQTLGQGPEFLTYFQNEAQLEKSRLLSDRFSAERPKGSFSTLEIQRTEQGDSAMYLCASSFGQEETQYFGPGTRLLVL.

This clone was observed a few times. This sequence joins TRBV2 and TRBJ2-5; 14 bases align to TRBD2. The CDR3 length is 15 residues. Germline CDR1 and CDR2: SNHLY and FYNNEI. V was pared by 6 bases and J by 4 bases, with 4 bases of the junction left unmatched. The DNA for the CDR3 is TGTGCCAGCAGGGCCGGACTAGCGGGGGGAGAGACCCAGTACTTC. This sequence encodes CASRAGLAGGETQYF.

The rearrangement links TRBV10-3 to TRBJ2-7; 11 bases line up with TRBD2. Looked up from germline, CDR1 is ENHRY and CDR2 is SYGVKD. The V and J ends lost 2 bases and 6 bases, in that order; junction bases with no gene match: 12. The CDR3 runs to 17 residues. The CDR3 loop is CAISERARSGRAGEQYF. The CDR3 bases are TGTGCCATCAGTGAGCGAGCCCGTAGCGGGAGGGCCGGCGAGCAGTACTTC.

This chain links TRBV2 with TRBJ1-4; no clear D. There are 13 residues in the CDR3. Trimming cost V 8 bases and J 4 bases, with 11 bases left between them. Per the germline V gene, CDR1 is SNHLY and CDR2 is FYNNEI. The CDR3 region has the DNA TGTGCCAGCGGTGGTGAAATTAATGAAAAACTGTTTTTT. Encoded protein: CASGGEINEKLFF.

A note on this clone: This clone may be a read error of a much larger clone one base away. The J gene is TRBJ2-3, the V gene TRBV6-1; no clear D. The CDR3 consists of 11 residues. The germline V gene has CDR1 MNHNS and CDR2 SASEGT. V gave up 7 bases and J gave up 1 base, with 3 bases separating them. CDR3 bases: TGTGCCAGCACCCGCACAGATACGCAGTATTTT. Protein sequence: CASTRTDTQYF.

This clone was seen only a few times. The rearrangement links TRBV4-3 to TRBJ2-2; D possibly corresponds to TRBD1 (6 bases). The CDR3 length is 16 residues. V lost 0 bases and J lost 3, with 11 bases in between. CDR1 is LGHNA and CDR2 is YSLEER in the germline V gene. In DNA form, the CDR3 reads TGCGCCAGCAGCCAAGAAGGCACAGGGTACACCGGGGAGCTGTTTTTT. It codes for CASSQEGTGYTGELFF.

V gene TRBV7-9 combines with J gene TRBJ1-4; tentatively, D is TRBD1 (5 bases). The germline gives CDR1 SEHNR, CDR2 FQNEAQ (reference sequence). The CDR3 consists of 13 residues. The V gene lost 5 bases and the J gene lost 8 bases, with 12 bases spanning the gap. The CDR3 spells CASSPQGGEKLFF. The CDR3 region has the DNA TGTGCCAGCAGCCCCCAGGGTGGAGAAAAACTGTTTTTT. The full variable domain, rest sourced from reference TRBV7-9 and TRBJ1-4, is DTGVSQNPRHKITKRGQNVTFRCDPISEHNRLYWYRQTLGQGPEFLTYFQNEAQLEKSRLLSDRFSAERPKGSFSTLEIQRTEQGDSAMYLCASSPQGGEKLFFGSGTQLSVL.

This clone occurred many times. This chain uses TRBV10-3 with TRBJ2-1; possible D gene TRBD2, 6 bases. Germline V lookup: CDR1 ENHRY, CDR2 SYGVKD. V was shortened by 4 bases and J by 1 base, with 8 bases between the two germline ends. The CDR3 contains 14 residues. Here the CDR3 reads CAISGAGSYNEQFF. In DNA, the CDR3 is TGTGCCATCAGTGGCGCGGGGTCCTACAATGAGCAGTTCTTC.

This clone came up a few times. This chain's CDR3 is CASSQDRTSGLQNIQYF. CDR3 coding DNA: TGTGCCAGCAGCCAAGACCGGACTAGCGGATTACAAAACATTCAGTACTTC. The J gene is TRBJ2-4, the V gene TRBV4-2, with TRBD2 matching 10 bases. The CDR3 runs to 17 residues. V lost 0 bases to trimming and J lost 5 bases; unmatched junction nucleotides: 7. Germline-derived CDR1 and CDR2 are LGHNA and YNFKEQ.

This chain links TRBV4-1 with TRBJ1-2; 9 bases fit TRBD1. J was trimmed by 7 bases and V by 5 bases; bases with no gene match: 17. The CDR3 is 17 amino acids. Germline assignment: CDR1 MGHRA and CDR2 YSYEKL. CDR3 loop: CASSTNHGRDRDRGYTF. The CDR3 nucleotides are TGCGCCAGCAGCACGAATCATGGGAGGGACAGGGATCGTGGCTACACCTTC.

The sample holds a few counts of this clone. The chain joins TRBV30 to TRBJ2-7; D is tentatively TRBD1 or TRBD2 (5 bases each). The CDR3 contains 15 residues. Trimming removed 0 bases from V and 2 bases from J, with 14 bases in between. The V gene's germline CDR1 is GTSNPN and CDR2 SVGIG (reference sequence). The CDR3 DNA reads TGTGCCTGGAGTGTACGGGCAGGGAGCACCTACGAGCAGTACTTC. It is translated as CAWSVRAGSTYEQYF.

In this sample, this clone turned up a few times. The gene calls are TRBV25-1 and TRBJ1-2; weak D call: TRBD1 (5 bases). The CDR3 length is 13 residues. V was shortened by 6 bases and J by 5 bases, with 13 bases between the two germline ends. Looked up from germline, CDR1 is MGHDK and CDR2 is SYGVNS. The CDR3 DNA reads TGTGCCAGCAGGGGGCAGGGCCCTTATGGCTACACCTTC. Its translation: CASRGQGPYGYTF.

The CDR3 bases are TGCAGCGTCGGACAGGGGATCGGGGAGCTGTTTTTT. Translating gives CSVGQGIGELFF. The chain links TRBV29-1 to TRBJ2-2, with 9 nucleotides matching TRBD1. Germline values: CDR1 SQVTM, CDR2 ANQGSEA. This CDR3 has 12 residues. V gave up 6 bases and J gave up 7 bases; unmatched junction bases: 3.

The chain uses TRBV13 and TRBJ2-2; D may match TRBD1 or TRBD2 (5 bases each). Looked up from germline, CDR1 is PRHDT and CDR2 is FYEKMQ (reference sequence). V was clipped by 2 bases and J by 7 bases, with 11 bases between them. The CDR3 is made up of 14 amino acids. The CDR3 sequence: CASSLRTRGGELFF. The CDR3 DNA sequence: TGTGCCAGCAGCTTAAGGACACGGGGCGGGGAGCTGTTTTTT.

The chain uses TRBV4-2 and TRBJ2-1; 9 bases are a match to TRBD2. The CDR3 spans 16 residues. Germline V gives CDR1 LGHNA, CDR2 YNFKEQ. With 4 bases clipped from V and 4 bases from J, the junction kept 8 bases outside the gene matches. The CDR3 DNA reads TGTGCCAGCAGCCCTCTCCTAGCGGGACCGTACAATGAGCAGTTCTTC. Protein sequence: CASSPLLAGPYNEQFF.

The chain joins TRBV5-4 to TRBJ1-4; D is unclear. Germline V gene sequence: CDR1 SGHNT, CDR2 YYREEE (reference sequence). The length of the CDR3 is 15 residues. The V gene lost 3 bases and the J gene lost 0 bases, with 9 bases spanning the gap. The CDR3 coding sequence is TGTGCCAGCAGCTCAACACCTGCAACTAATGAAAAACTGTTTTTT. Amino acids: CASSSTPATNEKLFF.

This clone was counted a few times. This chain connects TRBV25-1 to TRBJ2-5, with 13 bases fitting TRBD2. The V segment lost 2 bases and the J segment 4 bases; nucleotides outside the gene matches: 1. The CDR3 totals 15 residues. Germline V gene data show CDR1 as MGHDK and CDR2 as SYGVNS. The CDR3 here is CASSETSGRGETQYF. CDR3 DNA sequence: TGTGCCAGCAGTGAAACTAGCGGGAGGGGAGAGACCCAGTACTTC. Full variable domain (rest looked up from reference TRBV25-1 and TRBJ2-5): EADIYQTPRYLVIGTGKKITLECSQTMGHDKMYWYQQDPGMELHLIHYSYGVNSTEKGDLSSESTVSRIRTEHFPLTLESARPSHTSQYLCASSETSGRGETQYFGPGTRLLVL.

This clone has just a few counts. The V gene is TRBV2, the J gene TRBJ2-5; 9 bases fit TRBD2. V was pared by 7 bases and J by 8 bases, with 8 bases of the junction left unmatched. This CDR3 comprises 13 residues. Germline CDR1 reads SNHLY; CDR2 reads FYNNEI. Here the CDR3 DNA reads TGTGCCAGCATGGGGCTAGCGGGGATCACCCAGTACTTC. It yields the protein CASMGLAGITQYF.

In its sample, this clone was seen a few times. The chain couples TRBV9 to TRBJ2-6, with a possible D match to TRBD2 (5 bases). Per the germline V gene, CDR1 is SGDLS and CDR2 is YYNGEE. The V end was cut by 3 bases, the J end by 0 bases, with 13 bases between. This CDR3 has 17 amino acids. The CDR3 loop reads CASSGPGLFSGANVLTF. The CDR3 DNA is TGTGCCAGCAGCGGCCCCGGACTGTTCTCTGGGGCCAACGTCCTGACTTTC.

The chain links TRBV6-5 to TRBJ2-3; tentative D call: TRBD1 (5 bases). Deletions cut 0 bases from V and 0 bases from J, with 10 bases between. Germline CDR1 reads MNHEY; CDR2 reads SVGAGI. CDR3 length equals 16 residues. The CDR3 sequence is CASSYSGAPSTDTQYF. The CDR3 DNA sequence: TGTGCCAGCAGTTACTCTGGGGCGCCTAGCACAGATACGCAGTATTTT.

This clone has more than one count but fewer than ten. This sequence joins TRBV7-9 and TRBJ2-1; a weak D match, TRBD1 (5 bases). The CDR3 extends over 13 amino acids. Trimming took 5 bases from V and 3 from J, leaving 8 bases between them. Per germline, CDR1 SEHNR and CDR2 FQNEAQ (reference sequence). The CDR3 DNA sequence: TGTGCCAGCAGCCGGACAAACTACAATGAGCAGTTCTTC. It encodes CASSRTNYNEQFF.

This clone appeared a few times. The chain uses TRBV28 and TRBJ2-4; 7 positions match TRBD1. The CDR3 has 14 residues. Germline V CDR1 and CDR2: MDHEN, SYDVKM. The V segment lost 4 bases and the J segment 9 bases; nucleotides outside the gene matches: 9. DNA for the CDR3: TGTGCCAGCAGTTCAGGACAGGACGGCGCCATTCAGTACTTC. Translating gives CASSSGQDGAIQYF.

The gene calls are TRBV5-1 and TRBJ2-2; D is undetermined. CDR1 is SGHRS, CDR2 YFSETQ, per germline. Trimming removed 9 bases from V and 4 bases from J, with 16 bases in between. This CDR3 has 14 residues. The CDR3 nucleotides are TGCGCCACCGGACCTACGGTGGGCACCGGGGAGCTGTTTTTT. This encodes CATGPTVGTGELFF.

Only one count was recorded for this clone. The V call is TRBV4-3, the J call TRBJ2-3; TRBD2 agrees at 11 bases. The V gene's germline CDR1 is LGHNA and CDR2 YSLEER. The CDR3 runs 17 residues. Trimming took 0 bases from V and 5 from J; bases not matched to a gene: 7. The CDR3, as DNA: TGCGCCAGCAGCCAAGATCTTACTAGCGGGGGAAAAGATACGCAGTATTTT. Translated: CASSQDLTSGGKDTQYF.

Details on this clone: This CDR3 is missing its conserved last phenylalanine or tryptophan, likely due to a read error. The DNA is left out, because the CDR3 cannot be placed on it with certainty; the CDR3 is given as TCRdb lists it. The CDR3 protein is CSVETGTSIKL. The chain recombines TRBV29-1 with TRBJ2-7; the table's D gene call, TRBD2, was not cross checked with the DNA. In germline, CDR1 is SQVTM, CDR2 ANQGSEA. The CDR3 region is 11 residues in length, termini included.

This clone was picked up a small number of times. V and J are TRBV29-1 and TRBJ2-7; 7 nucleotides agree with TRBD1. The germline gives CDR1 SQVTM, CDR2 ANQGSEA. J lost 4 bases, V lost 7 bases, and 7 bases had no gene match. The CDR3 length is 12 residues. The CDR3 region is CSGGQGVYEQYF. The CDR3 DNA sequence: TGCAGCGGAGGTCAGGGGGTTTACGAGCAGTACTTC.

V gene TRBV7-2 combines with J gene TRBJ2-3; D possibly matches TRBD1 or TRBD2 (5 bases each). CDR1 SGHTA and CDR2 FQGNSA come from the germline V gene. V dropped 4 bases and J dropped 11 bases, with 13 bases sitting between them. CDR3 size: 12 residues. In DNA form, the CDR3 reads TGTGCCAGCAGCTCCCCTCGTGGGGGGCAGTATTTT. Protein product: CASSSPRGGQYF.